These 26 T cell receptor beta chains were all obtained from the same sample, sequenced in a study of shared clonotypes between healthy human individuals. Sequencing used immunoSEQ multiplex PCR; TCRdb keeps in-frame clones, though not all of them. The sample records roughly 2.5 million clones, around nine tenths being singletons. The sequenced sample was naive CD4+ T cells sorted from blood. Stated subset: CD45RA+ positively selected. Source of these receptors: a man aged 18-30 years in good health.

The chain combines TRBV19 with TRBJ1-1; D is possibly TRBD1 (5 bases). Germline V lookup: CDR1 LNHDA, CDR2 SQIVND (reference sequence). V lost 3 bases to trimming and J lost 6 bases, with 11 bases between them. CDR3 size: 13 residues. CDR3 sequence reads: CASSIPTGPEAFF. CDR3 nucleotides: TGTGCCAGTAGTATCCCAACAGGCCCTGAAGCTTTCTTT.

The chain couples TRBV5-4 to TRBJ2-3, with 12 nucleotides matching TRBD2. CDR1 is SGHNT and CDR2 is YYREEE in the germline V gene (reference sequence). V gave up 1 base and J gave up 1 base; unmatched junction bases: 4. There are 17 residues in the CDR3. The CDR3 DNA sequence: TGTGCCAGCAGCTTGCCCAGACTAGCGGGAGGCACAGATACGCAGTATTTT. Its translation: CASSLPRLAGGTDTQYF.

This clone was observed once. The chain is built from TRBV5-8 and TRBJ2-6; D gene uncertain. Germline-derived CDR1 and CDR2 are SGHTS and YDEGEE. CDR3 length: 16 amino acids. The V end lost 7 bases, the J end lost 2 bases, and 16 bases lay between the germline ends. The CDR3 region is CASRTASVAGANVLTF. CDR3 DNA: TGTGCCAGCCGAACAGCATCTGTAGCTGGGGCCAACGTCCTGACTTTC.

Regarding this clone: Other DNA sequences in this specimen translate into the identical CDR3. The V call is TRBV2, the J call TRBJ2-7; no clear D gene. CDR1 SNHLY and CDR2 FYNNEI come from the germline V gene. V was shortened by 7 bases and J by 6 bases, with 10 bases between the two germline ends. CDR3 length: 11 residues. As DNA, the CDR3 is TGTGCCAGCAAGGGCGGAAGCGAGCAGTACTTC. This gives the protein CASKGGSEQYF.

V gene TRBV5-1 combines with J gene TRBJ2-7; D tentatively fits TRBD1 or TRBD2 (5 bases each). CDR1 SGHRS and CDR2 YFSETQ come from the germline V gene. Trimming stripped 2 bases from V and 4 bases from J, with 10 bases between. The CDR3 spans 13 residues. CDR3 amino acids: CASSFVWGYEQYF. CDR3 nucleotide sequence: TGCGCCAGCAGCTTCGTTTGGGGGTACGAGCAGTACTTC.

This rearrangement joins TRBV6-5 to TRBJ2-7; 8 positions agree with TRBD2. J was trimmed by 6 bases and V by 7 bases; bases with no gene match: 5. This CDR3 is 12 amino acids long. The V gene's germline CDR1 is MNHEY and CDR2 SVGAGI. Here the CDR3 DNA reads TGTGCCAGCACTAACGGGAGGGGCGAGCAGTACTTC. It encodes CASTNGRGEQYF.

This chain connects TRBV5-6 to TRBJ1-2; 10 positions match TRBD1. The CDR3 is 17 amino acids. Per germline, CDR1 SGHDT and CDR2 YYEEEE. The trim removed 2 bases at V and 3 bases at J, leaving 10 bases unmatched. CDR3 sequence (DNA): TGTGCCAGCAGCTTAAGGAGGACAGGGGGTTGGGACTATGGCTACACCTTC. Its translation: CASSLRRTGGWDYGYTF.

This rearrangement joins TRBV9 to TRBJ2-3, with D unclear. The CDR3 runs to 17 residues. V shed 0 bases and J shed 2 bases, with 16 bases lying between them. Germline lookup yields CDR1 SGDLS and CDR2 YYNGEE. In DNA form, the CDR3 reads TGTGCCAGCAGCGTAGGCGCTAGTGGGGATTTCACAGATACGCAGTATTTT. Amino acids: CASSVGASGDFTDTQYF. The full variable domain, rest sourced from reference TRBV9 and TRBJ2-3, is DSGVTQTPKHLITATGQRVTLRCSPRSGDLSVYWYQQSLDQGLQFLIQYYNGEERAKGNILERFSAQQFPDLHSELNLSSLELGDSALYFCASSVGASGDFTDTQYFGPGTRLTVL.

The chain recombines TRBV5-4 with TRBJ1-2; possible D gene TRBD1, 6 bases. Deletions cut 4 bases from V and 6 bases from J, with 13 bases between. The CDR3 length is 13 residues. Germline CDR1 reads SGHNT; CDR2 reads YYREEE (reference sequence). In nucleotides, the CDR3 is TGTGCCAGCAGCCCAAAGGGGGGAAATGGCTACACCTTC. Protein sequence: CASSPKGGNGYTF.

The rearrangement links TRBV28 to TRBJ1-6; D unclear. Germline V lookup: CDR1 MDHEN, CDR2 SYDVKM. The CDR3 extends over 15 amino acids. Trimming took 6 bases from V and 6 from J, leaving 15 bases between them. The CDR3 protein is CASRPQGPINSPLHF. The CDR3 bases are TGTGCCAGCAGGCCCCAAGGACCGATTAATTCACCCCTCCACTTT.

V usage is TRBV7-8 and J usage is TRBJ2-7; possible D gene TRBD2, 6 bases. Per the germline V gene, CDR1 is SGHVS and CDR2 is FQNEAQ. V was clipped by 0 bases and J by 2 bases, with 11 bases between them. The CDR3 sequence is 15 residues long. The CDR3: CASSLARDSPYEQYF. CDR3 coding DNA: TGTGCCAGCAGCTTAGCCCGGGACTCCCCCTACGAGCAGTACTTC.

This chain joins TRBV19 and TRBJ1-4; D is unresolved. Between the trimmed V and J ends, which lost 5 bases and 6 bases, there was a span of 10 bases. Per germline, CDR1 LNHDA and CDR2 SQIVND (reference sequence). The length of the CDR3 is 13 residues. CDR3 sequence (DNA): TGTGCCAGTAGTCCGATAGCGGATGAAAAACTGTTTTTT. It yields the protein CASSPIADEKLFF.

The genes are TRBV4-3 and TRBJ1-1, with unresolved D. CDR3 length: 15 amino acids. Germline CDR1 LGHNA, CDR2 YSLEER. V was shortened by 0 bases and J by 2 bases, with 10 bases between the two germline ends. The CDR3 spells CASSQEASDNTEAFF. CDR3 sequence (DNA): TGCGCCAGCAGCCAAGAGGCCTCCGATAACACTGAAGCTTTCTTT.

The count of this clone is one. This chain's CDR3 is CASSLAALETQYF. The CDR3 DNA reads as TGCGCCAGCAGCTTGGCGGCACTGGAGACCCAGTACTTC. V gene TRBV5-1 combines with J gene TRBJ2-5; unclear D gene. There are 13 residues in the CDR3. Trimming took off 0 bases at V and 5 bases at J, with 8 bases between the two ends. CDR1 and CDR2 from the germline V gene are SGHRS and YFSETQ.

The gene calls are TRBV28 and TRBJ2-3; D unclear. The V end was cut by 2 bases, the J end by 1 base, with 10 bases between. The V gene's germline CDR1 is MDHEN and CDR2 SYDVKM. This CDR3 comprises 15 residues. The DNA of the CDR3 is TGTGCCAGCAGTTTAGGTTTGGCACGCACAGATACGCAGTATTTT. This gives the protein CASSLGLARTDTQYF.

The genes are TRBV7-9 and TRBJ1-1, with 7 nucleotides matching TRBD1. CDR3 length: 18 residues. The trim removed 3 bases at V and 1 base at J, leaving 14 bases unmatched. CDR1 SEHNR and CDR2 FQNEAQ come from the germline V gene (reference sequence). DNA for the CDR3: TGTGCCAGCAGCTTGGGCACTTATCACAGGGGAAAGAACACTGAAGCTTTCTTT. Encoded protein: CASSLGTYHRGKNTEAFF.

The chain uses TRBV6-5 and TRBJ2-3; no firm D call. Trimming stripped 7 bases from V and 4 bases from J, with 12 bases between. The CDR3 covers 13 residues. Germline loops: CDR1 MNHEY, CDR2 SVGAGI. CDR3 protein: CASTHSVSDTQYF. The CDR3 region has the DNA TGTGCCAGCACGCATAGTGTATCAGATACGCAGTATTTT.

The chain joins TRBV5-1 to TRBJ2-5; D may correspond to TRBD1 or TRBD2 (6 bases each). CDR3 length: 15 amino acids. V was cut by 0 bases and J by 5 bases, with 14 bases left in between. Per the germline V gene, CDR1 is SGHRS and CDR2 is YFSETQ. This CDR3 reads CASSLGPGAWETQYF. The DNA of the CDR3 is TGCGCCAGCAGCTTGGGGCCGGGGGCGTGGGAGACCCAGTACTTC.

The chain is built from TRBV7-8 and TRBJ1-3; D not certain. V dropped 1 base and J dropped 2 bases, with 9 bases sitting between them. There are 15 residues in the CDR3. Germline CDR1 and CDR2: SGHVS and FQNEAQ. CDR3 sequence: CASSLGVGTGNTIYF. CDR3 DNA: TGTGCCAGCAGCTTAGGGGTTGGTACTGGAAACACCATATATTTT.

This clone appeared a few times. The chain carries TRBV9 and TRBJ1-6, with D unclear. V was cut by 0 bases and J by 9 bases, with 7 bases left in between. From germline, CDR1 is SGDLS and CDR2 YYNGEE. This CDR3 region has 13 residues. In DNA, the CDR3 is TGTGCCAGCAGCGTAGGCCCGGGTTCACCCCTCCACTTT. It encodes CASSVGPGSPLHF.

The gene calls are TRBV30 and TRBJ2-1, with TRBD2 identical over 15 bases. Germline-derived CDR1 and CDR2 are GTSNPN and SVGIG (reference sequence). Unmatched junction bases numbered 7, after V lost 1 base and J lost 9 bases. The CDR3 spans 16 residues. The CDR3 loop reads CAWSAGLAGGTSEQFF. In DNA form, the CDR3 reads TGTGCCTGGAGTGCAGGACTAGCGGGGGGGACGAGTGAGCAGTTCTTC.

This rearrangement joins TRBV7-2 to TRBJ2-7; 7 bases line up with TRBD2. V shed 0 bases and J 2 bases; nucleotides not matched to a gene: 10. Per germline, CDR1 SGHTA and CDR2 FQGNSA. There are 17 residues in the CDR3. CDR3 DNA sequence: TGTGCCAGCAGCTTAGCGCTGGGGGGGACCGTAGCCTACGAGCAGTACTTC. This sequence encodes CASSLALGGTVAYEQYF.

Points on this clone: Other DNA sequences in this sample translate to the same CDR3. The rearrangement links TRBV2 to TRBJ2-7; no definite D call. This CDR3 region has 11 residues. V was pared by 5 bases and J by 4 bases, with 6 bases between. Per germline, CDR1 SNHLY and CDR2 FYNNEI. This chain's CDR3 is CASSLGYEQYF. CDR3 in DNA: TGTGCCAGCAGTCTAGGGTACGAGCAGTACTTC.

The chain recombines TRBV7-2 with TRBJ1-2; 8 bases line up with TRBD1. V lost 7 bases and J lost 8; bases outside the gene matches: 15. The CDR3 is made up of 15 amino acids. From germline, CDR1 is SGHTA and CDR2 FQGNSA. This CDR3 reads CASTWDGQGGYGYTF. The CDR3, as DNA: TGTGCCAGCACGTGGGACGGACAGGGAGGATACGGCTACACCTTC.

This clone was seen once. Relative to the germline gene, one junction end is altered; a read error may explain this. The gene calls are TRBV18 and TRBJ2-1; TRBD1 or TRBD2 may be the D gene (5 bases each). The CDR3 is 17 residues long. Germline loops: CDR1 KGHSH, CDR2 LQKENI. CDR3 loop: CASSPPLGDRAYNEQFF. CDR3 nucleotides: TGTGCCAGCTCCCCACCTTTGGGGGATAGGGCCTACAATGAGCAGTTCTTC.

The chain combines TRBV5-1 with TRBJ2-1, with D possibly matching TRBD1 (6 bases). CDR1 and CDR2 (germline): SGHRS, YFSETQ. Trimming left V 4 bases short and J 3 bases short, with 14 bases between. The CDR3 loop spans 15 amino acids. This CDR3 reads CASSVKQGVYNEQFF. The CDR3 DNA sequence: TGCGCCAGCAGCGTAAAACAGGGAGTCTACAATGAGCAGTTCTTC.